A single sample gave rise to the 2 T cell receptor beta chains below, sequenced in a study of T-cell reconstitution after alpha-beta-depleted transplantation in children. The TCRbeta library incorporated unique molecular identifiers. TCRdb passed the PCR reads through MiXCR, listing each CDR3 protein once. The table lists about 400,000 distinct CDR3 sequences, around 21% of them singletons. This sample comprised PBMCs from the stem cell graft donor, obtained from the stem cell graft. These receptor sequences come from a human donor who donated a stem cell graft to a child with acute myeloid leukemia.

This clonotype was observed a few times. The CDR3 DNA reads as TGTGCCAGCAGCTTTTTGGGGGAGGCCACTGAAGCTTTCTTT. Its protein is CASSFLGEATEAFF. The chain employs TRBV5-6 and TRBJ1-1, with D possibly matching TRBD1 (5 bases). The CDR3 length is 14 residues. The ends were cut back, 2 bases at V and 4 bases at J, with 12 bases in the middle. The V gene's germline CDR1 is SGHDT and CDR2 YYEEEE. Full variable domain (missing parts from reference TRBV5-6 and TRBJ1-1): DAGVTQSPTHLIKTRGQQVTLRCSPKSGHDTVSWYQQALGQGPQFIFQYYEEEERQRGNFPDRFSGHQFPNYSSELNVNALLLGDSALYLCASSFLGEATEAFFGQGTRLTVV.

V usage is TRBV5-5 and J usage is TRBJ1-1; D is undetermined. V lost 0 bases and J lost 4, with 13 bases in between. The CDR3 length is 15 residues. Germline V lookup: CDR1 SGHKS, CDR2 YYEKEE (reference sequence). The CDR3 nucleotides read TGTGCCAGCAGCTTGGGCAGATCTTCTCTCACTGAAGCTTTCTTT. Protein sequence: CASSLGRSSLTEAFF.